The clone carrying this TCR beta chain was found a few times. The V and J ends lost 4 bases and 6 bases respectively, with 11 bases between them. The CDR3 runs 13 residues. The germline V gene encodes CDR1 LGHNA and CDR2 YSLEER. TCRdb itself ran the RT-PCR reads through MiXCR, one entry per CDR3 protein. Of about 230,000 distinct CDR3 sequences detected, 13% to 15% appear once; the ten largest clones hold 11%. This entry is derived from a study of patients and donors after allogeneic stem cell transplantation. The clonotype originates from a human donor who was either an allogeneic HSCT recipient or a stem cell or donor lymphocyte infusion donor (not recorded which). It is not recorded whose cells these are; they may come from a transplant donor. The genes are TRBV4-3 and TRBJ2-3; maybe TRBD2 (5 bases). The sample consisted of blood, either unsorted or a sorted T cell fraction (not recorded which). CDR3 sequence (DNA): TGCGCCAGCAGCCGGACTCCGAAGGATACGCAGTATTTT. Encoded protein: CASSRTPKDTQYF.